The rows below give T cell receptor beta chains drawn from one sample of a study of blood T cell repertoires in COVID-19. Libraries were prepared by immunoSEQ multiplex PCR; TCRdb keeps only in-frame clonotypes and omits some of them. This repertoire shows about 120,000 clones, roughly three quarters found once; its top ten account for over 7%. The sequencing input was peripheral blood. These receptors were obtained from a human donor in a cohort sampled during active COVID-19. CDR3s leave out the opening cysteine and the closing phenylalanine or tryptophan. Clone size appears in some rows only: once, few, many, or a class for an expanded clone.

CDR3 protein: ASSSPTNSYEQY
J gene: TRBJ2-7
V gene: TRBV6-5
clone size: -
CDR3 length: 12

CDR3 protein: ASRTGVSGYT
J gene: TRBJ1-2
V gene: TRBV19
clone size: once
CDR3 length: 10

CDR3 protein: ASKEREGPPYEQY
J gene: TRBJ2-7
V gene: TRBV5-1
clone size: -
CDR3 length: 13

CDR3 protein: ASSYSWEGPNQPQH
J gene: TRBJ1-5
V gene: TRBV6-5
clone size: -
CDR3 length: 14

CDR3 protein: ASSITRQEESNYGYT
J gene: TRBJ1-2
V gene: TRBV19
clone size: -
CDR3 length: 15

CDR3 protein: ASANLPYEQY
J gene: TRBJ2-7
V gene: TRBV28
clone size: -
CDR3 length: 10

CDR3 protein: ASSEWGRQGGPLTEAF
J gene: TRBJ1-1
V gene: TRBV6-1
clone size: -
CDR3 length: 16

CDR3 protein: ASSPLLDHYEQY
J gene: TRBJ2-7
V gene: TRBV4-1
clone size: -
CDR3 length: 12

CDR3 protein: ASKTGKEEQY
J gene: TRBJ2-7
V gene: TRBV19
clone size: -
CDR3 length: 10

CDR3 protein: ASSFNRGYEQY
J gene: TRBJ2-7
V gene: TRBV12-3/TRBV12-4
clone size: once
CDR3 length: 11

CDR3 protein: ASSPSDTYEQY
J gene: TRBJ2-7
V gene: TRBV28
clone size: -
CDR3 length: 11

CDR3 protein: ASSLGISGNTGELF
J gene: TRBJ2-2
V gene: TRBV7-8
clone size: -
CDR3 length: 14

CDR3 protein: ASSYRRAGEYEQF
J gene: TRBJ2-1
V gene: TRBV6-5
clone size: few
CDR3 length: 13

CDR3 protein: ASSSIRVRGWYEQY
J gene: TRBJ2-7
V gene: TRBV28
clone size: -
CDR3 length: 14

CDR3 protein: ASSLRGLSSYEQY
J gene: TRBJ2-7
V gene: TRBV6-5
clone size: -
CDR3 length: 13

CDR3 protein: ASRAGGFTEAF
J gene: TRBJ1-1
V gene: TRBV28
clone size: -
CDR3 length: 11

CDR3 protein: ASSIDDSREQY
J gene: TRBJ2-7
V gene: TRBV19
clone size: -
CDR3 length: 11

CDR3 protein: ASSLTGFYEQY
J gene: TRBJ2-7
V gene: TRBV7-9
clone size: -
CDR3 length: 11

CDR3 protein: ASSPTSYEQY
J gene: TRBJ2-7
V gene: TRBV18
clone size: -
CDR3 length: 10

CDR3 protein: ASSRGGTTEAF
J gene: TRBJ1-1
V gene: TRBV7-8
clone size: -
CDR3 length: 11

CDR3 protein: ASSPGGYEQY
J gene: TRBJ2-7
V gene: TRBV5-4
clone size: -
CDR3 length: 10

CDR3 protein: ASRHDNLGGNYEQY
J gene: TRBJ2-7
V gene: TRBV27
clone size: -
CDR3 length: 14

CDR3 protein: ASSQTRMRNEKLF
J gene: TRBJ1-4
V gene: TRBV6-5
clone size: -
CDR3 length: 13

CDR3 protein: ASSPSRDSNYGYT
J gene: TRBJ1-2
V gene: TRBV18
clone size: -
CDR3 length: 13

CDR3 protein: ASSSTSTYEQY
J gene: TRBJ2-7
V gene: TRBV5-6
clone size: -
CDR3 length: 11

CDR3 protein: ASSPLGSGTEAF
J gene: TRBJ1-1
V gene: TRBV19
clone size: -
CDR3 length: 12

CDR3 protein: SVVGTSRQETQY
J gene: TRBJ2-5
V gene: TRBV29-1
clone size: -
CDR3 length: 12

CDR3 protein: ASSVGVQETQY
J gene: TRBJ2-5
V gene: TRBV9
clone size: -
CDR3 length: 11

CDR3 protein: ASSDQGSGGDLDTQY
J gene: TRBJ2-3
V gene: TRBV9
clone size: once
CDR3 length: 15

CDR3 protein: ASSEVSGNYGYT
J gene: TRBJ1-2
V gene: TRBV6-1
clone size: few
CDR3 length: 12

CDR3 protein: ASMEEYGTGGHPNTEAF
J gene: TRBJ1-1
V gene: TRBV19
clone size: -
CDR3 length: 17

CDR3 protein: ASSAAGGSGNTIY
J gene: TRBJ1-3
V gene: TRBV9
clone size: -
CDR3 length: 13

CDR3 protein: ASSRIRAGGEQY
J gene: TRBJ2-7
V gene: TRBV2
clone size: -
CDR3 length: 12

CDR3 protein: ASSEGHRGNYEQY
J gene: TRBJ2-7
V gene: TRBV2
clone size: -
CDR3 length: 13

CDR3 protein: ASSLPPGQGRNEQF
J gene: TRBJ2-1
V gene: TRBV5-1
clone size: -
CDR3 length: 14

CDR3 protein: ASSPLGTLASEAF
J gene: TRBJ1-1
V gene: TRBV18
clone size: -
CDR3 length: 13

CDR3 protein: ASDPQGSGNQPQH
J gene: TRBJ1-5
V gene: TRBV28
clone size: -
CDR3 length: 13

CDR3 protein: SAGTGANYGYT
J gene: TRBJ1-2
V gene: TRBV29-1
clone size: -
CDR3 length: 11

CDR3 protein: PGSAPGTGDYGYT
J gene: TRBJ1-2
V gene: TRBV22-1
clone size: few
CDR3 length: 13

CDR3 protein: ASSPRSYEQY
J gene: TRBJ2-7
V gene: TRBV6-6
clone size: -
CDR3 length: 10